Detailed here is one T cell receptor beta chain. Its binding antigen is unknown. No much larger clone is present one base from it, and per-base qualities are unavailable. The entry originates in a study of blood T cell repertoires in COVID-19 (dated by TCRdb to about 2020). In the study overall: Samples from collaborators originated in the United States, Italy and Spain and spanned both the acute and convalescent phases of COVID-19. The prospective study material was composed of cDNA or gDNA derived from T cells, B-cell-depleted T cells, or PBMCs. Subjects who had been exposed to COVID-19, were actively infected with it, or had recovered from it provided the deeply sampled blood TCRbeta repertoires that made up the dataset. The repertoires were made available in a free public database intended to serve as a resource for research on the immune response to SARS-CoV-2. The samples were drawn from two sources: the first 160 participants of the ongoing ImmuneRACE study, and 1,254 subjects contributed by 6 global collaborators. The sample metadata nearly always contained a de-identified subject ID, COVID-19 status, age in years and sex. Where available, HLA class I and class II types were obtained from metadata supplied by the sample provider rather than from assay-based typing. Broader findings and caveats from the paper: The amount of clinical and demographic metadata varied by source and participant and was provided uncurated.

TCRbeta CDR3 regions were amplified from genomic DNA using the immunoSEQ Assay, a bias-controlled multiplex PCR. Under the source paper's analysis protocol: The number of nucleated cells in each sample was estimated from the amplification of reference gene primers within the assay. To quantify the absolute abundance of each unique TCRbeta CDR3 rearrangement, sequence reads were collapsed and filtered. For each sample, productive Simpson clonality was calculated by taking the square root of Simpson's diversity index across productive rearrangements. TCRdb stores this immuneACCESS table with in-frame sequences only. Part of the clones is absent; in the studies checked, under half of the shortfall reflects unresolved V genes, and no reason is known for the rest. Clone size and V and J calls were adopted from that table, with D and trimming inferred from the DNA. This sample comprises about 73,000 clones, approximately 83% of them detected only once. 25% to 30% of the sample is held by the ten biggest clonotypes.

Collaborating institutions collected whole blood in K2EDTA tubes following their own protocols. For TCRbeta analysis, collaborators shipped samples as frozen whole blood, isolated PBMCs, or DNA extracted from either of those sample types. The germline V gene specifies SGHRS as CDR1 and YFSETQ as CDR2. The CDR3 numbers 15 residues from cysteine through phenylalanine. Solely the CDR3 DNA is kept, with 45 bases framed from the first base. Unmatched junction bases come to 4, with V trimmed by 6 bases and J by 0 bases. The chain uses TRBV5-1 and TRBJ2-2, with 8 bases matching TRBD2. The receptor was isolated from a human donor in a cohort sampled during active COVID-19. The sequencing sample was made of peripheral blood. The DNA sequence is TGCGCCAGCAACATAGCGGGAACGAACACCGGGGAGCTGTTTTTT. It codes for CASNIAGTNTGELFF.